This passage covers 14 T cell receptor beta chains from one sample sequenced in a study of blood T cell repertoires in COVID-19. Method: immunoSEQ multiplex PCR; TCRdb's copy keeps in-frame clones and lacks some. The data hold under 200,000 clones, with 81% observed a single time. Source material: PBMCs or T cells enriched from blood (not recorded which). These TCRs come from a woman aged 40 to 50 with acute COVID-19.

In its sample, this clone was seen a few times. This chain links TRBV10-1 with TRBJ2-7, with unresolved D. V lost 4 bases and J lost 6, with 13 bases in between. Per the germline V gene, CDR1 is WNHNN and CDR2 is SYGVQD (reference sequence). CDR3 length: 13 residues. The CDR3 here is CASSGIYSGEQYV. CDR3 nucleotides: TGCGCCAGCAGTGGTATTTATTCCGGCGAGCAGTACGTC.

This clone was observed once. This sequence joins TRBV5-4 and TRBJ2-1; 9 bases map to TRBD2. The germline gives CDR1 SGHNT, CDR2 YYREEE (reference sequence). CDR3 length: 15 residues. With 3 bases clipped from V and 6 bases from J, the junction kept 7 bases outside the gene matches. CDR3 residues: CASSSGTSLGNEQFF. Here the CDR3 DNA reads TGTGCCAGCAGCTCCGGGACTAGCTTGGGCAATGAGCAGTTCTTC. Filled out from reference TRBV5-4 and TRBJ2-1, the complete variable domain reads ETGVTQSPTHLIKTRGQQVTLRCSSQSGHNTVSWYQQALGQGPQFIFQYYREEENGRGNFPPRFSGLQFPNYSSELNVNALELDDSALYLCASSSGTSLGNEQFFGPGTRLTVL.

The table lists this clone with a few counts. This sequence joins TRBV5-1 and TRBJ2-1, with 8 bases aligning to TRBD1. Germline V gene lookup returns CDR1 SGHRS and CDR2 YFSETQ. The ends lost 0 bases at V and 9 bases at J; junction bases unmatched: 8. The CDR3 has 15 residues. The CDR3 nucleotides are TGCGCCAGCAGCTTGGGTGACAGGGGAACCGGTGAGCAGTTCTTC. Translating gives CASSLGDRGTGEQFF.

Here the CDR3 reads CASSPRMNTEAFF. CDR3 bases: TGTGCCAGCAGCCCTAGGATGAACACTGAAGCTTTCTTT. V is TRBV3-1 (or the pseudogene TRBV3-2) and J is TRBJ1-1, with D uncertain. The CDR3 totals 13 residues. V was trimmed by 4 bases and J by 0 bases, leaving 6 bases between them. Germline values: CDR1 LGHDT, CDR2 YNNKEL (reference sequence).

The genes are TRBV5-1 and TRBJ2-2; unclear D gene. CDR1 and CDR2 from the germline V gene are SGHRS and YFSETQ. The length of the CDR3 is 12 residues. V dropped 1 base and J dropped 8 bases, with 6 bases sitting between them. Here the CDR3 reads CASSLNTGELFF. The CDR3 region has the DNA TGCGCCAGCAGCTTGAATACTGGGGAGCTGTTTTTT. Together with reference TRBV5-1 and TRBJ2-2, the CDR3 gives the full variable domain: KAGVTQTPRYLIKTRGQQVTLSCSPISGHRSVSWYQQTPGQGLQFLFEYFSETQRNKGNFPGRFSGRQFSNSRSEMNVSTLELGDSALYLCASSLNTGELFFGEGSRLTVL.

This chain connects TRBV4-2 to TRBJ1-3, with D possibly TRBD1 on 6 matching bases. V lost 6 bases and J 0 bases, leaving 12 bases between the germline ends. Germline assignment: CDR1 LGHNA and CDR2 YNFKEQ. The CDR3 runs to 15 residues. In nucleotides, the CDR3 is TGTGCCAGCAGGGAAACAGGGAGCTCTGGAAACACCATATATTTT. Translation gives CASRETGSSGNTIYF.

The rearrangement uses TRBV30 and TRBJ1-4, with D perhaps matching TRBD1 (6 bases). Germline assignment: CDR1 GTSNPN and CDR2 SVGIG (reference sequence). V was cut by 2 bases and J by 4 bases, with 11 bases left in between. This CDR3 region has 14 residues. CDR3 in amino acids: CAWSTGIFNEKLFF. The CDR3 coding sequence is TGTGCCTGGAGTACAGGGATCTTTAATGAAAAACTGTTTTTT.

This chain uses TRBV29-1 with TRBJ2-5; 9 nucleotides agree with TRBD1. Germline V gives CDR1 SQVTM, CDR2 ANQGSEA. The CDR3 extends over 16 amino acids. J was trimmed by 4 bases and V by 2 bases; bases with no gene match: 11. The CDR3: CSVELRTGARGETQYF. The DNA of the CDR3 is TGCAGCGTTGAACTCCGGACAGGGGCCAGGGGAGAGACCCAGTACTTC.

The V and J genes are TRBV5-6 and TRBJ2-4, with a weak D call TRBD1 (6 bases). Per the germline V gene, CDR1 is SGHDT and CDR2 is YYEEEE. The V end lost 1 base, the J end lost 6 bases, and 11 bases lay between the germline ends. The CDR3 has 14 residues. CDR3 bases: TGTGCCAGCAGCTTGCGGACAGTAGTAAACATTCAGTACTTC. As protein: CASSLRTVVNIQYF.

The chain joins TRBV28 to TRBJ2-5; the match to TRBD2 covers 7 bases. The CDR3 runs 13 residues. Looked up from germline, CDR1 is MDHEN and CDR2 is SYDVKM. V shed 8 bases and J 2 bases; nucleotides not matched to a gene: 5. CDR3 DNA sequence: TGTGCCAGCGGCGGGAGAGTACAAGAGACCCAGTACTTC. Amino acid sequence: CASGGRVQETQYF.

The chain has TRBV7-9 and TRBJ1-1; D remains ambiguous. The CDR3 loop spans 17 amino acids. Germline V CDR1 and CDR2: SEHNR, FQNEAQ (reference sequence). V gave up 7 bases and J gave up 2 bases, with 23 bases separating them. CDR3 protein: CASIPLLVVEENTEAFF. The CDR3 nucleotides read TGTGCCAGCATTCCTCTCCTCGTTGTAGAGGAAAACACTGAAGCTTTCTTT.

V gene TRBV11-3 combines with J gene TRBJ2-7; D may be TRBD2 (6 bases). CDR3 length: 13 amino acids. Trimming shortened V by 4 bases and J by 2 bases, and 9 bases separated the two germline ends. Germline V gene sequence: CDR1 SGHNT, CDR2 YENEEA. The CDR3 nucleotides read TGTGCCAGCAGCTCTTCTAGCGCCTACGAGCAGTACGTC. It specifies CASSSSSAYEQYV.

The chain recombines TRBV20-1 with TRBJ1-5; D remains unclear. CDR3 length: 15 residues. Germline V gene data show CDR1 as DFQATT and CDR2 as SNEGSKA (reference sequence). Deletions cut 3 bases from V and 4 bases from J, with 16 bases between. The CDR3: CSASSPGGRNQPQHF. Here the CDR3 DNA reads TGCAGTGCTAGTAGTCCAGGAGGGAGGAATCAGCCCCAGCATTTT.

The CDR3 DNA reads TGTGCCAGCAGCGGGCGACTAGCGGGAGCCACAGATACGCAGTATTTT. Translated: CASSGRLAGATDTQYF. The chain joins TRBV11-1 to TRBJ2-3; 12 bases match TRBD2. The V and J ends lost 5 bases and 2 bases, in that order; junction bases with no gene match: 5. The CDR3 length is 16 residues. Germline V gene lookup returns CDR1 SGHAT and CDR2 FQDESV (reference sequence).